The 3 T cell receptor beta chains below were found in one sample sequenced in a study of blood T cell repertoires in COVID-19. Repertoires were generated with immunoSEQ multiplex PCR, while TCRdb's copy carries only in-frame clones and drops some. The data contain 150,000 to 200,000 clones, roughly 85% of them singletons. Sample: peripheral blood. These receptors were taken from a human donor in a cohort sampled during active COVID-19.

The DNA for the CDR3 is TGTGCCAGCAGCTTATCAGGCCCCGGCAATCAGCCCCAGCATTTT. Translation gives CASSLSGPGNQPQHF. This chain links TRBV7-9 with TRBJ1-5; D is uncertain. The germline gives CDR1 SEHNR, CDR2 FQNEAQ (reference sequence). CDR3 length: 15 amino acids. V lost 2 bases and J lost 2, with 10 bases in between.

CDR3 sequence: CASSLMGGRVPQYF. The CDR3 DNA reads as TGTGCCAGCAGCTTGATGGGCGGGAGGGTCCCCCAGTACTTC. V usage is TRBV5-4 and J usage is TRBJ2-7, with TRBD2 identical over 9 bases. Germline CDR1 SGHNT, CDR2 YYREEE (reference sequence). V was clipped by 1 base and J by 10 bases; unmatched bases: 9. There are 14 residues in the CDR3.

The genes are TRBV13 and TRBJ2-7; 7 bases match TRBD1. The CDR3 is 14 residues long. From germline, CDR1 is PRHDT and CDR2 FYEKMQ (reference sequence). V was clipped by 5 bases and J by 7 bases; unmatched bases: 11. The DNA of the CDR3 is TGTGCCAGCAGCATGTCAGGACAGGACGGGGAGCAGTACTTC. This encodes CASSMSGQDGEQYF.